The rows below give T cell receptor beta chains drawn from one sample of a study of blood T cell repertoires in COVID-19. Repertoires were generated with immunoSEQ multiplex PCR, while TCRdb's copy carries only in-frame clones and drops some. The sample comprises more than 250,000 clones, 87% of which are singletons, and under 7% rests with the top ten. The sequenced sample was PBMCs or T cells enriched from blood (not recorded which). Source of these receptors: a woman aged 40 to 55 who had recovered from COVID-19. Each CDR3 is given with its conserved first and last residue. A D gene is named only where the DNA matches it firmly. Clone size is stated in some rows and not others, as once, few, many or a class when expanded.

v_call,j_call,clone_size,d_call,cdr3_aa,cdr3_nt
TRBV30,TRBJ2-1,NA,TRBD2,CAWSAWYREGQYEQFF,TGTGCCTGGAGCGCTTGGTATCGGGAGGGCCAGTATGAGCAGTTCTTC
TRBV7-8,TRBJ2-5,NA,NA,CASSISAGQETQYF,TGTGCCAGCAGCATTTCAGCGGGCCAAGAGACCCAGTACTTC
TRBV5-4,TRBJ2-5,NA,NA,CASSLDVAETQYF,TGTGCCAGCAGCTTGGACGTGGCAGAGACCCAGTACTTC
TRBV10-3,TRBJ2-1,NA,TRBD2,CATSTLAGGLGNEQFF,TGTGCCACCTCTACACTAGCGGGAGGGCTAGGCAATGAGCAGTTCTTC
TRBV2,TRBJ1-2,NA,NA,CASSASGGGYGYTF,TGTGCCAGCAGTGCTTCCGGCGGCGGCTATGGCTACACCTTC
TRBV27,TRBJ2-7,NA,TRBD2,CASSLAGDSYEQYF,TGTGCCAGCAGTCTAGCGGGCGACTCCTACGAGCAGTACTTC
TRBV28,TRBJ1-5,NA,NA,CALRRGSNQPQHF,TGTGCCCTACGGAGGGGTAGCAATCAGCCCCAGCATTTT
TRBV14,TRBJ2-3,NA,TRBD2,CASSQGLAGYSDTQYF,TGTGCCAGCAGCCAAGGACTAGCGGGATATTCAGATACGCAGTATTTT
TRBV15,TRBJ1-2,NA,NA,CATSRQDPAANYGYTF,TGTGCCACCAGCAGACAGGACCCAGCGGCTAACTATGGCTACACCTTC
TRBV6-2/TRBV6-3,TRBJ2-1,NA,NA,CASSLAASYNEQFF,TGTGCCAGCAGTTTAGCGGCCTCCTACAATGAGCAGTTCTTC
TRBV7-2,TRBJ1-6,few,NA,CASSGQHNSPLHF,TGTGCCAGCAGCGGACAGCATAATTCACCCCTCCACTTT
TRBV5-4,TRBJ2-5,NA,NA,CASSFNSEETQYF,TGTGCCAGCAGTTTCAATTCGGAAGAGACCCAGTACTTC
TRBV27,TRBJ2-1,NA,TRBD2,CASSTAGGQGGEQFF,TGTGCCAGCAGTACGGCGGGAGGCCAAGGGGGGGAGCAGTTCTTC
TRBV4-1,TRBJ1-5,NA,NA,CASSQMGHGNQPQHF,TGCGCCAGCAGCCAAATGGGACATGGCAATCAGCCCCAGCATTTT
TRBV7-2,TRBJ2-6,NA,NA,CASSLDLGSGANVLTF,TGTGCCAGCAGCTTAGATCTCGGGTCTGGGGCCAACGTCCTGACTTTC
TRBV5-6,TRBJ2-6,NA,NA,CASSLSPGANVLTF,TGTGCCAGCAGCTTGAGCCCTGGGGCCAACGTCCTGACTTTC
TRBV21-1,TRBJ2-7,NA,NA,CASSTKHRDSYEQYF,TGTGCCAGCAGCACTAAGCACAGAGACTCCTACGAGCAGTACTTC
TRBV10-3,TRBJ2-3,NA,TRBD2,CAISDPGTSGDTQYF,TGTGCCATCAGTGACCCTGGGACTAGCGGAGATACGCAGTATTTT
TRBV18,TRBJ1-5,once,NA,CASSQGLHQPQHF,TGTGCCAGCTCACAGGGGTTGCATCAGCCCCAGCATTTT
TRBV7-8,TRBJ2-1,NA,TRBD2,CASSPELAGVYNEQFF,TGTGCCAGCAGCCCGGAACTAGCGGGAGTATACAATGAGCAGTTCTTC
TRBV3-1/TRBV3-2,TRBJ2-1,few,NA,CASPHTDGEGTYNEQFF,TGTGCCAGCCCCCACACGGACGGGGAAGGAACCTACAATGAGCAGTTCTTC
TRBV6-5,TRBJ1-2,NA,NA,CASATPDYGYTF,TGTGCCAGCGCCACTCCCGACTATGGCTACACCTTC
TRBV6-5,TRBJ2-1,NA,NA,CASSYSRQQAGEQFF,TGTGCCAGCAGTTACTCGAGGCAACAGGCAGGGGAGCAGTTCTTC
TRBV21-1,TRBJ2-7,NA,NA,CARWEGQGPYEQYF,TGTGCCAGGTGGGAGGGACAGGGACCTTACGAGCAGTACTTC
TRBV24-1,TRBJ1-5,NA,TRBD1,CATSDPRQGGGNQPQHF,TGTGCCACCAGTGACCCACGACAGGGCGGAGGCAATCAGCCCCAGCATTTT
TRBV13,TRBJ2-5,NA,NA,CASSLTLARKETQYF,TGTGCCAGCAGCTTGACCCTAGCGAGAAAAGAGACCCAGTACTTC
TRBV13,TRBJ2-3,NA,NA,CASSGVGYGRVDTQYF,TGTGCCAGCAGCGGGGTCGGGTACGGGAGAGTTGATACGCAGTATTTT
TRBV28,TRBJ1-2,NA,NA,CASSTRHLKINYGYTF,TGTGCCAGCAGTACCAGACACCTGAAGATTAACTATGGCTACACCTTC
TRBV10-2,TRBJ2-3,once,NA,CASSDGTGTDTQYF,TGCGCCAGCAGTGACGGCACAGGGACAGATACGCAGTATTTT
TRBV9,TRBJ2-3,NA,TRBD2,CASSPLAATDTQYF,TGTGCCAGCAGTCCACTAGCGGCCACAGATACGCAGTATTTT
TRBV12-3/TRBV12-4,TRBJ2-1,NA,NA,CASSSYNEQFF,TGTGCCAGCAGTTCATACAATGAGCAGTTCTTC
TRBV4-1,TRBJ1-5,few,NA,CASSPGTGDNQPQHF,TGCGCCAGCAGCCCTGGGACTGGAGACAATCAGCCCCAGCATTTT
TRBV5-1,TRBJ1-5,NA,TRBD1,CASSLGQGDQPQHF,TGCGCCAGCAGCTTGGGACAGGGGGATCAGCCCCAGCATTTT
TRBV7-2,TRBJ2-5,NA,TRBD1,CASSLGDRDIETQYF,TGTGCCAGCAGCTTAGGGGACAGGGACATTGAGACCCAGTACTTC
TRBV6-5,TRBJ1-2,NA,TRBD1,CASSPQGALGYGYTF,TGTGCCAGCAGTCCCCAGGGGGCGCTGGGTTATGGCTACACCTTC
TRBV7-2,TRBJ1-1,NA,NA,CASSLDPAGRAFF,TGTGCCAGCAGCTTAGATCCGGCAGGGCGGGCTTTCTTT
TRBV7-3,TRBJ1-1,NA,NA,CASSPGGGDTEAFF,TGTGCCAGCAGCCCGGGGGGAGGAGACACTGAAGCTTTCTTT
TRBV27,TRBJ2-2,NA,TRBD2,CASSLSSGRGELFF,TGTGCCAGCAGCCTATCTAGCGGGAGGGGGGAGCTGTTTTTT
TRBV25-1,TRBJ1-3,NA,TRBD1,CASSDHRGLGNTIYF,TGTGCCAGCAGTGATCACAGGGGGCTAGGAAACACCATATATTTT
TRBV6-5,TRBJ1-2,NA,NA,CASSYDGSYGYTF,TGTGCCAGCAGTTACGACGGGAGCTATGGCTACACCTTC